The clone carrying this TCR beta chain was found a few times. What it binds is unknown. This sample was included in a study of molecular identifiers for immune sequencing clone quantification. In the study overall: Replicate experiments took RNA from 20,000 or 100,000 naive CD8 cells, divided it five ways and sequenced four. Broader study findings: In naive cells, clones above 20 RNA copies held under 1% of molecules, whereas in effector cells they held over 97%.

Naive CD8 sequencing libraries were generated from approximately 20,000 to 1,000,000 sorted cells, with 10%, 30% or 50% RNA as input. Sorting isolated naive CD8 T cells as CD8+CD4-CCR7+CD45RA+ events. The CDR3 length is 13 residues. The germline V gene has CDR1 SGDLS and CDR2 YYNGEE. Trimming stripped 0 bases from V and 2 bases from J, with 5 bases between. TCRdb itself ran the PCR reads through MiXCR, one entry per CDR3 protein. This table has fewer than 350,000 distinct CDR3 sequences, around 21% appearing once. The clonotype comes from a human donor in good health. Some libraries in this study had Jurkat cell RNA spiked in. The sequencing input was naive CD8+ T cells from blood, with Jurkat cell RNA spiked in. The sample's subset: FACS-sorted CD8+CD4-CCR7+CD45RA+ naive T cells. The chain carries TRBV9 and TRBJ1-1; D unclear. CDR3 sequence: CASSVDKNTEAFF. The CDR3 DNA reads as TGTGCCAGCAGCGTAGACAAAAACACTGAAGCTTTCTTT.